These 30 T cell receptor beta chains share one sample of origin, sequenced in a study of blood T cell repertoires in COVID-19. Sequenced by immunoSEQ multiplex PCR; TCRdb stores in-frame clones only, minus some. Of under 200,000 clones in the sample, roughly 80% were seen once. The sequencing sample was made of peripheral blood. Receptors originate from a man in his 70s with acute or convalescent COVID-19.

This clone occurred a few times. The chain is built from TRBV7-3 and TRBJ2-1, with D possibly being TRBD2 (5 bases). Germline V gives CDR1 SGHTA, CDR2 FQGTGA. CDR3 length equals 13 residues. The V end lost 5 bases, the J end lost 6 bases, and 11 bases lay between the germline ends. The CDR3 region is CASSSQGSNEQFF. Written as DNA, the CDR3 is TGTGCCAGCAGCAGCCAAGGGAGCAATGAGCAGTTCTTC.

V gene TRBV5-6 combines with J gene TRBJ1-4; D gene uncertain. Germline CDR1 reads SGHDT; CDR2 reads YYEEEE. The CDR3 is made up of 13 amino acids. V shed 0 bases and J shed 6 bases, with 6 bases lying between them. The CDR3 loop is CASSLAEDEKLFF. The CDR3 DNA is TGTGCCAGCAGCTTGGCCGAGGATGAAAAACTGTTTTTT.

The chain couples TRBV19 to TRBJ2-5, with a possible D match to TRBD2 (5 bases). Germline assignment: CDR1 LNHDA and CDR2 SQIVND (reference sequence). The CDR3 runs 16 residues. The germline V and J ends were trimmed by 5 bases and 1 base, with 17 bases remaining between them. The CDR3 loop reads CASSPLRGQRQETQYF. The CDR3 nucleotides are TGTGCCAGTAGTCCCCTGAGAGGGCAGCGCCAAGAGACCCAGTACTTC.

The J gene is TRBJ2-5, the V gene TRBV30; D is possibly TRBD2 (6 bases). This CDR3 is built from 14 residues. Trimming shortened V by 3 bases and J by 5 bases, and 16 bases separated the two germline ends. Germline V gene data show CDR1 as GTSNPN and CDR2 as SVGIG (reference sequence). CDR3 in DNA: TGTGCCTGGAGCCCTTTAACGGGAGTGGAGACCCAGTACTTC. Amino acids: CAWSPLTGVETQYF.

This clone was seen only a few times. V is TRBV5-1 and J is TRBJ2-5; possibly TRBD1 for D (5 bases). V was pared by 1 base and J by 7 bases, with 11 bases between. In germline, CDR1 is SGHRS, CDR2 YFSETQ. This CDR3 has 13 residues. The CDR3 DNA reads as TGCGCCAGCAGCTTGTGGGGCGAACGGACCCAGTACTTC. Its translation: CASSLWGERTQYF.

The chain has TRBV7-6 and TRBJ2-6; D ambiguous. Trimming pared 5 bases from V and 4 bases from J, leaving 9 bases between. The CDR3 extends over 14 amino acids. Germline V lookup: CDR1 SGHVS, CDR2 FNYEAQ. The chain's CDR3 is CASSPVVGANVLTF. The CDR3, as DNA: TGTGCCAGCAGCCCGGTCGTCGGGGCCAACGTCCTGACTTTC.

The chain uses TRBV2 and TRBJ1-3; 7 nucleotides agree with TRBD1. Per germline, CDR1 SNHLY and CDR2 FYNNEI. CDR3 length equals 14 residues. V shed 1 base, J shed 7 bases, and the junction held 4 bases outside the gene matches. DNA for the CDR3: TGTGCCAGCAGTGAAGATAGGGGGCGGAACACCATATATTTT. It specifies CASSEDRGRNTIYF.

The V call is TRBV5-6, the J call TRBJ2-2; 13 bases are shared with TRBD2. Germline V CDR1 and CDR2: SGHDT, YYEEEE. The CDR3 is 18 amino acids. J lost 4 bases, V lost 4 bases, and 10 bases had no gene match. The CDR3 spells CASSTPTSGRHGTGELFF. The DNA of the CDR3 is TGTGCCAGCAGCACACCGACTAGCGGGAGGCACGGCACCGGGGAGCTGTTTTTT.

This clone was seen more than once but under ten times. The V and J genes are TRBV19 and TRBJ2-1; tentatively, D is TRBD2 (6 bases). V was clipped by 3 bases and J by 4 bases, with 10 bases between them. The germline CDR1 and CDR2 sequences are LNHDA and SQIVND (reference sequence). This CDR3 is 14 amino acids long. The CDR3: CASSMRLVYNEQFF. CDR3 sequence (DNA): TGTGCCAGTAGTATGCGACTAGTTTACAATGAGCAGTTCTTC.

The V gene is TRBV3-1 (or the pseudogene TRBV3-2), the J gene TRBJ2-5, with D hard to call. The length of the CDR3 is 13 residues. Germline assignment: CDR1 LGHDT and CDR2 YNNKEL (reference sequence). Trimming left V 0 bases short and J 7 bases short, with 9 bases between. The CDR3 here is CASSQEQSTTQYF. The CDR3 DNA reads as TGTGCCAGCAGCCAAGAACAGTCAACGACCCAGTACTTC.

This clone was recorded a few times. The genes are TRBV7-3 and TRBJ2-1; tentatively, D is TRBD2 (5 bases). Trimming took 0 bases from V and 7 from J, leaving 13 bases between them. The germline V gene has CDR1 SGHTA and CDR2 FQGTGA. This CDR3 region has 15 residues. For the CDR3, the DNA is TGTGCCAGCAGCTTAACGGGCGTGGGGAGTAATGAGCAGTTCTTC. Translation gives CASSLTGVGSNEQFF.

This clone was picked up one time. The chain employs TRBV7-2 and TRBJ2-5; 10 nucleotides line up with TRBD2. The V gene's germline CDR1 is SGHTA and CDR2 FQGNSA. After removal of 6 bases from V and 4 bases from J, the junction contained 5 bases not matched to a gene. The CDR3 is 14 amino acids. CDR3 coding DNA: TGTGCCAGCAGGCTAGCGGGAGTGGTAGAGACCCAGTACTTC. Translated: CASRLAGVVETQYF.

This clone was recorded at least ten times. The chain combines TRBV11-2 with TRBJ2-1; the match to TRBD1 covers 7 bases. V was pared by 2 bases and J by 4 bases, with 5 bases of the junction left unmatched. This CDR3 has 15 residues. Germline V CDR1 and CDR2: SGHAT, FQNNGV. In DNA form, the CDR3 reads TGTGCCAGCAGCTTAATCGGGACAGTTTACAATGAGCAGTTCTTC. Amino acid sequence: CASSLIGTVYNEQFF. The variable domain in full, completed from reference TRBV11-2 and TRBJ2-1, reads EAGVAQSPRYKIIEKRQSVAFWCNPISGHATLYWYQQILGQGPKLLIQFQNNGVVDDSQLPKDRFSAERLKGVDSTLKIQPAKLEDSAVYLCASSLIGTVYNEQFFGPGTRLTVL.

This rearrangement joins TRBV27 to TRBJ1-1, with a possible D match to TRBD1 (6 bases). Germline CDR1 MNHEY, CDR2 SMNVEV (reference sequence). CDR3 length: 14 residues. V lost 6 bases and J 4 bases, leaving 15 bases between the germline ends. The CDR3 sequence: CASRMQGMGTEAFF. The DNA for the CDR3 is TGTGCCAGCAGGATGCAGGGGATGGGCACTGAAGCTTTCTTT.

The V call is TRBV9, the J call TRBJ2-4; maybe TRBD1 (6 bases). The V gene lost 4 bases and the J gene lost 3 bases, with 20 bases spanning the gap. The CDR3 has 17 amino acids. Germline V gene lookup returns CDR1 SGDLS and CDR2 YYNGEE. This chain's CDR3 is CASSKGGWGAVKNIQYF. The CDR3 bases are TGTGCCAGCAGCAAAGGGGGTTGGGGAGCGGTCAAAAACATTCAGTACTTC.

This chain uses TRBV7-3 with TRBJ2-2; 11 bases align to TRBD1. Germline-derived CDR1 and CDR2 are SGHTA and FQGTGA. The junction had 4 bases not matched to a gene; V was cut back by 3 bases and J by 4 bases. CDR3 size: 16 residues. CDR3 nucleotides: TGTGCCAGCAGCTTTGGGACAGGGGGGTCCACCGGGGAGCTGTTTTTT. Translating it yields CASSFGTGGSTGELFF. The whole variable domain, remainder taken from reference TRBV7-3 and TRBJ2-2, is GAGVSQTPSNKVTEKGKYVELRCDPISGHTALYWYRQSLGQGPEFLIYFQGTGAADDSGLPNDRFFAVRPEGSVSTLKIQRTERGDSAVYLCASSFGTGGSTGELFFGEGSRLTVL.

The chain is built from TRBV9 and TRBJ1-1; D is unresolved. The CDR3 sequence is 14 residues long. Looked up from germline, CDR1 is SGDLS and CDR2 is YYNGEE. With 0 bases removed from V and 2 bases from J, the gap between germline ends came to 8 bases. The CDR3 is CASSVGGINTEAFF. The CDR3 DNA is TGTGCCAGCAGCGTAGGAGGCATAAACACTGAAGCTTTCTTT.

This chain links TRBV19 with TRBJ1-5; a possible D gene is TRBD1 (6 bases). Trimming stripped 2 bases from V and 6 bases from J, with 8 bases between. Germline-derived CDR1 and CDR2 are LNHDA and SQIVND (reference sequence). This CDR3 contains 13 residues. CDR3 sequence: CASSIQGSQPQHF. CDR3 in DNA: TGTGCCAGTAGTATACAGGGGTCTCAGCCCCAGCATTTT.

This sequence joins TRBV7-9 and TRBJ1-3, with a tentative D call TRBD1 (6 bases). V dropped 2 bases and J dropped 0 bases, with 8 bases sitting between them. Germline assignment: CDR1 SEHNR and CDR2 FQNEAQ (reference sequence). The CDR3 has 15 amino acids. As DNA, the CDR3 is TGTGCCAGCAGCTTAAGGGGGAGCTCTGGAAACACCATATATTTT. Protein sequence: CASSLRGSSGNTIYF.

This clone was picked up a small number of times. The gene calls are TRBV10-3 and TRBJ2-7; TRBD1 matches at 12 bases. The CDR3 length is 15 residues. The V gene's germline CDR1 is ENHRY and CDR2 SYGVKD. V lost 2 bases to trimming and J lost 4 bases; unmatched junction nucleotides: 3. The DNA of the CDR3 is TGTGCCATCAGTGAGGGGACAGGGGGCATGTACGAGCAGTACTTC. Protein sequence: CAISEGTGGMYEQYF.

The chain carries TRBV6-5 and TRBJ1-5; D is ambiguous. V gave up 6 bases and J gave up 0 bases, with 9 bases separating them. Germline CDR1 MNHEY, CDR2 SVGAGI. This CDR3 contains 14 residues. This CDR3 reads CASSPGGSNQPQHF. CDR3 DNA: TGTGCCAGCAGCCCGGGTGGTAGCAATCAGCCCCAGCATTTT.

The V gene is TRBV6-6, the J gene TRBJ2-5, with TRBD2 identical over 12 bases. V gave up 7 bases and J gave up 5 bases; unmatched junction bases: 11. The CDR3 has 16 residues. The V gene's germline CDR1 is MNHNY and CDR2 SVGAGI (reference sequence). CDR3 nucleotide sequence: TGTGCCAGCACCCCCCGGAGGACTAGCGGGATGGAGACCCAGTACTTC. Encoded protein: CASTPRRTSGMETQYF.

Concerning this clone itself: The same CDR3 can be traced to other DNA sequences in this sample. This chain connects TRBV18 to TRBJ1-1; D might be TRBD1 (5 bases). The CDR3 consists of 12 residues. The V gene lost 1 base and the J gene lost 7 bases, with 7 bases spanning the gap. Per germline, CDR1 KGHSH and CDR2 LQKENI. The CDR3 loop reads CASSPLGGEAFF. In DNA form, the CDR3 reads TGTGCCAGCTCACCACTGGGGGGTGAAGCTTTCTTT.

The chain employs TRBV10-1 and TRBJ2-7, with 11 bases matching TRBD2. Germline lookup yields CDR1 WNHNN and CDR2 SYGVQD (reference sequence). V trimming: 7 bases; J trimming: 6 bases; junction bases outside the gene matches: 11. This CDR3 is 15 amino acids long. The CDR3 region is CASIHWGSGRGEQYF. The DNA for the CDR3 is TGCGCCAGCATCCATTGGGGTAGCGGGAGGGGCGAGCAGTACTTC.

DNA of the CDR3: TGTGCCAGCAGCATTAGACAGGGGGACGAGCAGTACTTC. Translating it yields CASSIRQGDEQYF. The chain recombines TRBV11-1 with TRBJ2-7; 9 nucleotides match TRBD1. V lost 5 bases, J lost 5 bases, and 4 bases stayed unmatched. The CDR3 has 13 residues. Germline lookup yields CDR1 SGHAT and CDR2 FQDESV (reference sequence). Combining the CDR3 with reference TRBV11-1 and TRBJ2-7 gives the whole variable domain EAEVAQSPRYKITEKSQAVAFWCDPISGHATLYWYRQILGQGPELLVQFQDESVVDDSQLPKDRFSAERLKGVDSTLKIQPAELGDSAMYLCASSIRQGDEQYFGPGTRLTVT.

This clone has just one count. At one boundary the junction diverges from the germline segment, which might be a read error. The chain combines TRBV5-1 with TRBJ1-4; the D is unclear. The germline gives CDR1 SGHRS, CDR2 YFSETQ. The CDR3 totals 13 residues. CDR3 region: CASSLAGYRGGVF. The CDR3 coding sequence is TGCGCCAGCAGCTTGGCTGGGTACCGCGGCGGGGTTTTT.

This clone has more than one count but fewer than ten. The chain employs TRBV5-1 and TRBJ2-1; 12 bases map to TRBD2. Per the germline V gene, CDR1 is SGHRS and CDR2 is YFSETQ. With 6 bases clipped from V and 10 bases from J, the junction kept 8 bases outside the gene matches. CDR3 size: 14 residues. CDR3 sequence: CASKTSGGAPEQFF. CDR3 DNA: TGCGCCAGCAAGACTAGCGGGGGAGCTCCAGAGCAGTTCTTC.

The CDR3 region is CASSWPSGRGDTQYF. The CDR3, as DNA: TGTGCCAGCAGTTGGCCTAGCGGGAGGGGAGATACGCAGTATTTT. V is TRBV28 and J is TRBJ2-3, with 12 bases lining up with TRBD2. This CDR3 is 15 amino acids long. Unmatched junction bases numbered 4, after V lost 4 bases and J lost 5 bases. In germline, CDR1 is MDHEN, CDR2 SYDVKM.

The gene calls are TRBV10-3 and TRBJ2-7; TRBD1 is a possible D gene (5 bases). Trimming stripped 0 bases from V and 5 bases from J, with 11 bases between. Germline V lookup: CDR1 ENHRY, CDR2 SYGVKD. The CDR3 sequence is 14 residues long. The CDR3 here is CAISESQGVHEQYF. As DNA, the CDR3 is TGTGCCATCAGTGAGTCGCAGGGTGTACACGAGCAGTACTTC.

The chain joins TRBV28 to TRBJ1-1; D not resolved. Germline CDR1 reads MDHEN; CDR2 reads SYDVKM. The CDR3 is 14 amino acids. V was cut by 6 bases and J by 0 bases, with 11 bases left in between. DNA for the CDR3: TGTGCCAGCAGCCCGGGAGCCTTGAACACTGAAGCTTTCTTT. It encodes CASSPGALNTEAFF.